Following are 13 T cell receptor beta chains from one sample sequenced in a study of blood T cells in healthy people across ages. The second PCR ran about 6 to 11 cycles with a sample-barcoded 5' primer and J-beta primers. MiXCR, applied by TCRdb to the 5' RACE reads, yields one record per CDR3 protein. Among around 780,000 distinct CDR3 sequences listed, approximately 53% were seen once. What was sequenced was blood. Receptors originate from a man aged 40-49 years in good health.

The chain uses TRBV10-2 and TRBJ2-3; 9 bases are shared with TRBD2. The germline V gene encodes CDR1 WSHSY and CDR2 SAAADI. The CDR3 covers 15 residues. V was clipped by 3 bases and J by 5 bases; unmatched bases: 6. The DNA of the CDR3 is TGCGCCAGCAGTGACTCTAGCGGGAATTTAGATACGCAGTATTTT. It codes for CASSDSSGNLDTQYF.

The CDR3 bases are TGTGCCAGCAGTGAACTAGCGGGATCCTCGTACGAGCAGTACTTC. It encodes CASSELAGSSYEQYF. This chain uses TRBV6-4 with TRBJ2-7; 10 bases are a match to TRBD2. This CDR3 has 15 amino acids. CDR1 and CDR2 (germline): MRHNA, SNTAGT. V shed 3 bases, J shed 4 bases, and the junction held 6 bases outside the gene matches.

This clonotype occurred many times. The J gene is TRBJ1-4, the V gene TRBV7-8; a possible D gene is TRBD1 (6 bases). Trimming took off 8 bases at V and 5 bases at J, with 15 bases between the two ends. CDR3 length equals 14 residues. Germline CDR1 reads SGHVS; CDR2 reads FQNEAQ. The CDR3 nucleotides read TGTGCCAGCGGACAGACGACCAAGAATGAAAAACTGTTTTTT. The encoded protein is CASGQTTKNEKLFF.

This clonotype showed up many times. The chain joins TRBV20-1 to TRBJ2-3; D is possibly TRBD1 (6 bases). The germline CDR1 and CDR2 sequences are DFQATT and SNEGSKA (reference sequence). The CDR3 extends over 11 amino acids. Trimming shortened V by 4 bases and J by 5 bases, and 7 bases separated the two germline ends. The CDR3 protein is CSATTGDTQYF. The CDR3 region has the DNA TGCAGTGCTACGACAGGAGATACGCAGTATTTT.

A few counts support this clonotype. This chain joins TRBV12-3 or TRBV12-4 and TRBJ1-2; D might be TRBD1 (5 bases). The CDR3 runs 16 residues. The germline V and J ends were trimmed by 2 bases and 7 bases, with 20 bases remaining between them. DNA for the CDR3: TGTGCCAGCAGTTTACGCGGGAGTGGGGGGTTAAGTGGCTACACCTTC. Amino acid sequence: CASSLRGSGGLSGYTF.

This rearrangement joins TRBV7-2 to TRBJ1-5; a weak D match, TRBD1 (5 bases). Trimming shortened V by 5 bases and J by 3 bases, and 11 bases separated the two germline ends. CDR3 size: 14 residues. CDR1 SGHTA and CDR2 FQGNSA come from the germline V gene. CDR3 sequence reads: CASSHRINNQPQHF. For the CDR3, the DNA is TGTGCCAGCAGCCACAGGATTAACAATCAGCCCCAGCATTTT.

This clonotype was counted only a few times. The rearrangement uses TRBV3-1 and TRBJ2-5; D is unresolved. V was clipped by 1 base and J by 3 bases, with 24 bases between them. The CDR3 sequence is 19 residues long. CDR1 and CDR2 from the germline V gene are LGHDT and YNNKEL (reference sequence). The DNA for the CDR3 is TGTGCCAGCAGCCAAGTCCTTCGATCTGCGGAGTGGTGGAAAGAGACCCAGTACTTC. This sequence encodes CASSQVLRSAEWWKETQYF.

Here the CDR3 reads CASSTEGGKTQYF. DNA of the CDR3: TGTGCCAGTAGTACGGAGGGGGGAAAGACCCAGTACTTC. The rearrangement uses TRBV19 and TRBJ2-5; D may be TRBD1 or TRBD2 (6 bases each). Deletions cut 4 bases from V and 6 bases from J, with 12 bases between. CDR1 is LNHDA and CDR2 is SQIVND in the germline V gene (reference sequence). The CDR3 loop spans 13 amino acids.

The chain recombines TRBV6-2 or TRBV6-3 with TRBJ1-1; D might be TRBD1 (6 bases). CDR3 length: 18 amino acids. Trimming took 2 bases from V and 6 from J, leaving 25 bases between them. From germline, CDR1 is MNHEY and CDR2 SVGEGT. The CDR3 reads CASSYRFSTGVKAAEAFF. The DNA of the CDR3 is TGTGCCAGCAGTTACCGGTTTTCGACAGGAGTTAAAGCTGCTGAAGCTTTCTTT.

This clonotype was observed a single time. The chain carries TRBV7-2 and TRBJ2-5; no reliable D call. The V gene's germline CDR1 is SGHTA and CDR2 FQGNSA. Trimming stripped 5 bases from V and 1 base from J, with 11 bases between. The CDR3 runs 14 residues. CDR3 protein: CASSPMTIQETQYF. In DNA, the CDR3 is TGTGCCAGCAGCCCAATGACAATCCAAGAGACCCAGTACTTC.

This chain joins TRBV5-4 and TRBJ2-5; TRBD2 aligns across 10 bases. The J call may be in error: the DNA end matches TRBJ2-7 better. Germline V gene data show CDR1 as SGHNT and CDR2 as YYREEE (reference sequence). This CDR3 contains 15 residues. DNA for the CDR3: TGTGCCAGCAGCTTGGTAGCGGGGGGAAGAAACGAGCAGTACTTC. Translated: CASSLVAGGRNEQYF.

The chain has TRBV29-1 and TRBJ2-3, with D possibly matching TRBD1 (5 bases). The germline V and J ends were trimmed by 4 bases and 4 bases, with 12 bases remaining between them. Germline CDR1 and CDR2: SQVTM and ANQGSEA. This CDR3 comprises 13 residues. CDR3 DNA: TGCAGCGTTGTACAGGCTCCCGCAGATACGCAGTATTTT. This codes for CSVVQAPADTQYF.

J is TRBJ2-5 and V is TRBV7-8; no definite D call. This CDR3 is 12 amino acids long. V was trimmed by 4 bases and J by 5 bases, leaving 8 bases between them. Germline values: CDR1 SGHVS, CDR2 FQNEAQ. Here the CDR3 reads CASSYLSETQYF. The CDR3 DNA sequence: TGTGCCAGCAGCTACCTGTCGGAGACCCAGTACTTC.